This T cell receptor beta chain stems from a study of CD4 T cells in relation to SARS-CoV-2 and coronaviruses. In the study overall: TCR beta CDR3s were sequenced after roughly eleven-day antigen culture of PBMCs. The study's findings and limits: Monoreactive clones expanded significantly more to SARS-CoV-2 than crossreactive clones did.

TCRdb keeps only in-frame clones here, not all; method: immunoSEQ multiplex PCR. In the table there are some 21,000 clones, 77% of which are singletons. This clone occurred once. Its target is not known. The unexposed donors gave CD4+ T cells in about 2011-2018, prior to COVID-19. After roughly 9 days of culture, CD4+ T cells were isolated. As cell numbers allowed, unexposed-donor CD4+ T cells faced SARS-CoV-2 S/N and four cold-coronavirus spikes. Fresh IL-2 medium replaced half the medium on days 3 and 7. Germline V gene data show CDR1 as LGHDT and CDR2 as YNNKEL (reference sequence). V was trimmed by 0 bases and J by 4 bases, leaving 10 bases between them. This CDR3 is built from 15 residues.

The source is a human donor in good health. The V gene is TRBV3-1 (or the pseudogene TRBV3-2), the J gene TRBJ1-5; D ambiguous. What was sequenced was CD4+ T cells from PBMCs, cultured in vitro. CDR3 sequence reads: CASSQDFTANQPQHF. The CDR3 DNA sequence: TGTGCCAGCAGCCAAGATTTTACAGCTAATCAGCCCCAGCATTTT.